This is a list of T cell receptor beta chains from one sample in a study of cytomegalovirus exposure and HLA in healthy donors. The method was immunoSEQ multiplex PCR; TCRdb's version includes in-frame clones alone and lacks a portion of them. The sample lists roughly 150,000 clones, roughly 75% occurring once. The sample was PBMCs. All receptors derive from a man under 40 in good health. Each CDR3 is given with its conserved first and last residue. A D gene is named only where the DNA matches it firmly. Rows give clone size only sometimes, using once, few, many, or a class for an expanded clone.

clone size: -
D gene: TRBD1
V gene: TRBV4-1
J gene: TRBJ2-7
CDR3 protein: CASSQAWDRGFSYEQYF
CDR3 DNA: TGCGCCAGCAGCCAAGCCTGGGACAGGGGATTCTCCTACGAGCAGTACTTC

clone size: -
D gene: TRBD2
V gene: TRBV30
J gene: TRBJ2-5
CDR3 protein: CAWSPREAGSYF
CDR3 DNA: TGTGCCTGGAGCCCTCGGGAGGCGGGTTCTTACTTC

clone size: once
D gene: -
V gene: TRBV4-1
J gene: TRBJ2-7
CDR3 protein: CASSQGGRGRQIPQQYF
CDR3 DNA: TGCGCCAGCAGCCAAGGGGGAAGGGGTAGACAGATCCCACAGCAGTACTTC

clone size: -
D gene: TRBD2
V gene: TRBV6-5
J gene: TRBJ2-7
CDR3 protein: CASSYSLGTRGNEQYF
CDR3 DNA: TGTGCCAGCAGTTATTCTCTCGGGACTAGGGGGAACGAGCAGTACTTC

clone size: -
D gene: -
V gene: TRBV5-5
J gene: TRBJ1-1
CDR3 protein: CASSFVGAEAFF
CDR3 DNA: TGTGCCAGCAGCTTCGTGGGCGCTGAAGCTTTCTTT

clone size: -
D gene: TRBD2
V gene: TRBV29-1
J gene: TRBJ2-1
CDR3 protein: CSVVGGSKDEQFF
CDR3 DNA: TGCAGCGTTGTCGGCGGGAGTAAGGATGAGCAGTTCTTC

clone size: -
D gene: TRBD1
V gene: TRBV11-2
J gene: TRBJ2-7
CDR3 protein: CASSDVLGQAFREQYF
CDR3 DNA: TGTGCCAGCAGCGACGTTCTGGGACAGGCCTTCCGGGAGCAGTACTTC

clone size: -
D gene: -
V gene: TRBV5-4
J gene: TRBJ1-1
CDR3 protein: CASSLHTGIGAEAFF
CDR3 DNA: TGTGCCAGCAGCTTGCATACAGGGATAGGTGCTGAAGCTTTCTTT

clone size: -
D gene: -
V gene: TRBV18
J gene: TRBJ2-3
CDR3 protein: CASSPDGSRTDTQYF
CDR3 DNA: TGTGCCAGCTCACCAGACGGGTCACGGACAGATACGCAGTATTTT

clone size: -
D gene: TRBD2
V gene: TRBV27
J gene: TRBJ2-4
CDR3 protein: CASSRAPGGDIQYF
CDR3 DNA: TGTGCCAGCAGTCGAGCCCCGGGAGGGGACATTCAGTACTTC

clone size: -
D gene: TRBD2
V gene: TRBV25-1
J gene: TRBJ2-1
CDR3 protein: CASSEGGGRTYNEQFF
CDR3 DNA: TGTGCCAGCAGTGAAGGAGGCGGGAGGACCTACAATGAGCAGTTCTTC

clone size: -
D gene: TRBD2
V gene: TRBV6-4
J gene: TRBJ2-1
CDR3 protein: CASSDTAETSGRGGKFF
CDR3 DNA: TGTGCCAGCAGTGACACCGCCGAGACTAGCGGGAGGGGAGGCAAGTTCTTC

clone size: once
D gene: TRBD2
V gene: TRBV7-9
J gene: TRBJ2-1
CDR3 protein: CASSLRGGNEQFF
CDR3 DNA: TGTGCCAGCAGCTTACGGGGGGGGAATGAGCAGTTCTTC

clone size: few
D gene: -
V gene: TRBV5-1
J gene: TRBJ2-1
CDR3 protein: CASNPTVNSYNEQFF
CDR3 DNA: TGCGCCAGCAATCCCACAGTGAATTCCTACAATGAGCAGTTCTTC

clone size: -
D gene: -
V gene: TRBV5-6
J gene: TRBJ1-3
CDR3 protein: CASSFKSVGNTIYF
CDR3 DNA: TGTGCCAGCAGCTTCAAGTCAGTTGGAAACACCATATATTTT

clone size: -
D gene: TRBD1
V gene: TRBV6-5
J gene: TRBJ1-1
CDR3 protein: CASSPDRGKNTEAFF
CDR3 DNA: TGTGCCAGCAGCCCGGACAGGGGAAAGAACACTGAAGCTTTCTTT

clone size: -
D gene: -
V gene: TRBV6-1
J gene: TRBJ1-3
CDR3 protein: CASSEHSHFSGNTIYF
CDR3 DNA: TGTGCCAGCAGTGAACACAGCCACTTCTCTGGAAACACCATATATTTT

clone size: -
D gene: TRBD2
V gene: TRBV28
J gene: TRBJ2-3
CDR3 protein: CASSPSGGDTQYF
CDR3 DNA: TGTGCCAGCAGCCCATCCGGGGGGGATACGCAGTATTTT

clone size: -
D gene: TRBD2
V gene: TRBV29-1
J gene: TRBJ2-2
CDR3 protein: CSGLAGGNTGELFF
CDR3 DNA: TGCAGCGGACTAGCGGGAGGAAACACCGGGGAGCTGTTTTTT

clone size: few
D gene: TRBD1
V gene: TRBV28
J gene: TRBJ1-2
CDR3 protein: CASSFSRRGQGAYGYTF
CDR3 DNA: TGTGCCAGCAGTTTTTCTCGTAGGGGACAGGGGGCCTATGGCTACACCTTC

clone size: -
D gene: -
V gene: TRBV7-8
J gene: TRBJ1-2
CDR3 protein: CASSLTHSPLNYGYTF
CDR3 DNA: TGTGCCAGCAGCTTAACGCACAGTCCTCTTAACTATGGCTACACCTTC

clone size: -
D gene: TRBD1
V gene: TRBV11-2
J gene: TRBJ1-4
CDR3 protein: CASSLGDRDNEKLFF
CDR3 DNA: TGTGCCAGCAGCTTGGGGGACAGGGATAATGAAAAACTGTTTTTT

clone size: -
D gene: -
V gene: TRBV29-1
J gene: TRBJ2-1
CDR3 protein: CSVDKRAPNEQFF
CDR3 DNA: TGCAGCGTTGATAAGCGGGCACCCAATGAGCAGTTCTTC

clone size: few
D gene: -
V gene: TRBV2
J gene: TRBJ2-2
CDR3 protein: CASSVAGTGELFF
CDR3 DNA: TGTGCCAGCAGTGTCGCGGGAACCGGGGAGCTGTTTTTT

clone size: -
D gene: TRBD1
V gene: TRBV5-4
J gene: TRBJ2-6
CDR3 protein: CASSLVWGRGISGANVLTF
CDR3 DNA: TGTGCCAGCAGCTTGGTGTGGGGCAGGGGGATCTCTGGGGCCAACGTCCTGACTTTC

clone size: once
D gene: -
V gene: TRBV28
J gene: TRBJ1-5
CDR3 protein: CASSPRVGRVGNQPQHF
CDR3 DNA: TGTGCCAGCAGTCCGAGGGTTGGGCGTGTTGGCAATCAGCCCCAGCATTTT

clone size: -
D gene: -
V gene: TRBV5-5
J gene: TRBJ1-5
CDR3 protein: CASSPQGSYNQPQHF
CDR3 DNA: TGTGCCAGCAGCCCACAGGGTTCCTACAATCAGCCCCAGCATTTT

clone size: -
D gene: -
V gene: TRBV29-1
J gene: TRBJ1-2
CDR3 protein: CSVIPLQGQANYGYTF
CDR3 DNA: TGCAGCGTCATCCCCTTACAGGGCCAAGCTAACTATGGCTACACCTTC

clone size: -
D gene: TRBD2
V gene: TRBV5-1
J gene: TRBJ2-7
CDR3 protein: CASAGGPRIDEQYF
CDR3 DNA: TGCGCCAGCGCGGGGGGGCCGAGAATAGACGAGCAGTACTTC

clone size: few
D gene: TRBD1
V gene: TRBV7-9
J gene: TRBJ1-2
CDR3 protein: CASRPGTGGAGYTF
CDR3 DNA: TGTGCCAGCCGACCCGGGACAGGGGGAGCTGGCTACACCTTC

clone size: -
D gene: TRBD2
V gene: TRBV27
J gene: TRBJ2-7
CDR3 protein: CASTNRGGYYEQYF
CDR3 DNA: TGTGCCAGCACCAACCGGGGGGGTTACTACGAGCAGTACTTC